This record covers a single T cell receptor (beta chain). The antigen is not known. TCRdb redid the calling of the reads with MiXCR, one entry per CDR3 protein. Of approximately 990,000 distinct CDR3 sequences in the sample, around 29% were seen once. The data stem from a study of T cell repertoires in cytomegalovirus infection. Study in general: CMV epitopes in the study were HLA-C-restricted (recently identified) and HLA-B-restricted (well studied). Public TCR beta signatures marked donors with CMV infection and the matching HLA.

V lost 7 bases and J lost 3, with 16 bases in between. Germline assignment: CDR1 MNHEY and CDR2 SMNVEV (reference sequence). CDR3 length equals 14 residues. Whole-study results and caveats: Dominant in the ex vivo response were TCR beta clonotypes restricted by HLA-C and specific for CMV. Cumulative public TCR beta family frequency identified carriers of CMV plus the relevant HLA.

The receptor was derived from a human donor in good health (CMV status not recorded). Some clones in this sample may be carry-over from other donors' samples. The sequencing here drew on cultured CD8+ T cells from PBMCs, taken from culture after CMV antigen stimulation. The chain combines TRBV27 with TRBJ2-7, with a tentative D call TRBD2 (6 bases). CDR3 nucleotides: TGTGCCAGCACCAGGACTGCGGGGAACTACGAGCAGTACTTC. Residues: CASTRTAGNYEQYF.